Listed below are T cell receptor beta chains from one sample, sequenced in a study of memory CD4+ T cells and cytomegalovirus serostatus. This table comes from immunoSEQ multiplex PCR, and its TCRdb copy is limited to in-frame clones, with some not included. The sample contains some 52,000 clones, around three quarters of which appear only once. The sequenced sample was memory CD4+ T cells from blood. The receptors stem from an adult in good health and CMV-seronegative. CDR3s include the opening cysteine and the closing phenylalanine or tryptophan. A D gene is named only where the DNA matches it firmly. Only part of the rows carry a size: once, few, many, or a class if the clone is expanded.

abundance: NA; v_gene: TRBV27; j_gene: TRBJ2-7; len: 14; d_gene: TRBD2; CDR3aa: CASSLAGGPYEQYF; CDR3nt: TGTGCCAGCAGCTTAGCGGGAGGGCCGTACGAGCAGTACTTC
abundance: NA; v_gene: TRBV5-1; j_gene: TRBJ2-1; len: 14; d_gene: NA; CDR3aa: CASSFGNSYNEQFF; CDR3nt: TGCGCCAGCAGCTTCGGCAACTCCTACAATGAGCAGTTCTTC
abundance: NA; v_gene: TRBV7-2; j_gene: TRBJ2-1; len: 17; d_gene: TRBD2; CDR3aa: CASSRRTSGDFYNEQFF; CDR3nt: TGTGCCAGCAGCCGCCGGACTAGCGGGGACTTTTACAATGAGCAGTTCTTC
abundance: NA; v_gene: TRBV28; j_gene: TRBJ1-2; len: 15; d_gene: TRBD1; CDR3aa: CASRPGTGTNYGYTF; CDR3nt: TGTGCCAGCAGACCCGGGACAGGGACCAACTATGGCTACACCTTC
abundance: NA; v_gene: TRBV29-1; j_gene: TRBJ2-7; len: 13; d_gene: TRBD1; CDR3aa: CSAQGQETYEQYF; CDR3nt: TGCAGCGCCCAAGGACAGGAGACCTACGAGCAGTACTTC
abundance: NA; v_gene: TRBV7-9; j_gene: TRBJ1-1; len: 15; d_gene: NA; CDR3aa: CASSSDKSMNTEAFF; CDR3nt: TGTGCCAGCAGCTCTGACAAGTCAATGAACACTGAAGCTTTCTTT
abundance: NA; v_gene: TRBV7-9; j_gene: TRBJ2-4; len: 14; d_gene: NA; CDR3aa: CASSSGRSGNIQYF; CDR3nt: TGTGCCAGCAGCTCCGGAAGGTCAGGGAACATTCAGTACTTC
abundance: NA; v_gene: TRBV28; j_gene: TRBJ1-5; len: 18; d_gene: TRBD1; CDR3aa: CASRTGTAPFGSNQPQHF; CDR3nt: TGTGCCAGCAGAACCGGGACAGCACCTTTTGGGAGCAATCAGCCCCAGCATTTT
abundance: few; v_gene: TRBV5-4; j_gene: TRBJ2-6; len: 15; d_gene: NA; CDR3aa: CASSPDPSGANVLTF; CDR3nt: TGTGCCAGCAGCCCCGACCCGTCTGGGGCCAACGTCCTGACTTTC
abundance: NA; v_gene: TRBV5-4; j_gene: TRBJ1-4; len: 14; d_gene: NA; CDR3aa: CASSVGVTNEKLFF; CDR3nt: TGTGCCAGCAGCGTAGGGGTAACTAATGAAAAACTGTTTTTT
abundance: few; v_gene: TRBV9; j_gene: TRBJ1-1; len: 13; d_gene: NA; CDR3aa: CASSEQGNTEAFF; CDR3nt: TGTGCCAGCAGCGAACAGGGGAACACTGAAGCTTTCTTT
abundance: NA; v_gene: TRBV25-1; j_gene: TRBJ1-4; len: 13; d_gene: NA; CDR3aa: CASSGTGFQKLFF; CDR3nt: TGTGCCAGCAGTGGTACAGGGTTCCAAAAACTGTTTTTT
abundance: NA; v_gene: TRBV19; j_gene: TRBJ1-3; len: 15; d_gene: TRBD1; CDR3aa: CASSIGGGRGSTIYF; CDR3nt: TGTGCCAGTAGTATAGGAGGGGGCCGAGGAAGCACCATATATTTT
abundance: NA; v_gene: TRBV13; j_gene: TRBJ1-1; len: 15; d_gene: TRBD1; CDR3aa: CASRRGGRTNTEAFF; CDR3nt: TGTGCCAGCAGGAGAGGGGGCAGGACGAACACTGAAGCTTTCTTT
abundance: few; v_gene: TRBV28; j_gene: TRBJ1-1; len: 10; d_gene: NA; CDR3aa: CAVQERAAFF; CDR3nt: TGTGCCGTCCAGGAAAGGGCAGCTTTCTTT
abundance: NA; v_gene: TRBV2; j_gene: TRBJ1-5; len: 14; d_gene: NA; CDR3aa: CASSEARGDQPQHF; CDR3nt: TGTGCCAGCAGTGAAGCGCGTGGCGATCAGCCCCAGCATTTT
abundance: NA; v_gene: TRBV4-3; j_gene: TRBJ1-3; len: 17; d_gene: NA; CDR3aa: CASSQERRGTAGNTIYF; CDR3nt: TGCGCCAGCAGCCAGGAGAGGAGGGGAACGGCTGGAAACACCATATATTTT
abundance: few; v_gene: TRBV20-1; j_gene: TRBJ1-2; len: 11; d_gene: NA; CDR3aa: CSDDRNYGYTF; CDR3nt: TGCAGCGACGACAGAAACTATGGCTACACCTTC
abundance: NA; v_gene: TRBV28; j_gene: TRBJ2-3; len: 15; d_gene: TRBD2; CDR3aa: CASSRQLAITDTQYF; CDR3nt: TGTGCCAGCAGCCGACAACTAGCGATTACAGATACGCAGTATTTT
abundance: NA; v_gene: TRBV5-4; j_gene: TRBJ1-4; len: 15; d_gene: TRBD1; CDR3aa: CASSLGDRGNEKLFF; CDR3nt: TGTGCCAGCAGCTTGGGGGACAGGGGGAATGAAAAACTGTTTTTT